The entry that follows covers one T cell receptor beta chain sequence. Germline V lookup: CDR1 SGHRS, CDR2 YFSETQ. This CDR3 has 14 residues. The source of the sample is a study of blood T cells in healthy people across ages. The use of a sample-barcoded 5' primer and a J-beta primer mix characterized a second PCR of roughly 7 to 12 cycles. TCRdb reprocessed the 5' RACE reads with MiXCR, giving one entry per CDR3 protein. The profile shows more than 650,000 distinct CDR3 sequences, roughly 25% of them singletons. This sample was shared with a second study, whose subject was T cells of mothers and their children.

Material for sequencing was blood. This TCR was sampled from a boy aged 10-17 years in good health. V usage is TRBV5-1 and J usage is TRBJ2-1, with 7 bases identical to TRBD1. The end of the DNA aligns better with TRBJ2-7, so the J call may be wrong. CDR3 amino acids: CASSSSGTAYEQYF. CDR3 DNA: TGCGCCAGCAGCTCTTCCGGGACAGCCTACGAGCAGTACTTC.